The rows below give T cell receptor beta chains drawn from one sample of a study of blood T cell repertoires in COVID-19. Here immunoSEQ multiplex PCR was the method, and the copy in TCRdb shows in-frame clones only, minus some. The sample holds 250,000 or so clones, about 91% seen once. The sequenced sample was peripheral blood. The receptors derive from a woman between 40 and 50 years old who had recovered from COVID-19. The CDR3 runs from the conserved cysteine through the conserved F or W. D genes are given only for firm matches. The listing skips clone size in some rows; elsewhere it reads once, few, many or a size class.

TRBD1,NA,TRBJ1-1,TRBV6-2/TRBV6-3,CASSSQWTGTEAFF,TGTGCCAGCAGTTCCCAATGGACAGGGACTGAAGCTTTCTTT
TRBD1,NA,TRBJ1-4,TRBV7-9,CASSPPDRAEKLFF,TGTGCCAGCAGTCCTCCCGACAGGGCTGAAAAACTGTTTTTT
NA,NA,TRBJ1-5,TRBV4-1,CASSQEPGTQNQPQHF,TGCGCCAGCAGCCAAGAGCCCGGGACACAAAATCAGCCCCAGCATTTT
NA,NA,TRBJ2-1,TRBV7-3,CASNQQGSSEQFF,TGTGCCAGCAACCAACAGGGAAGTAGCGAGCAGTTCTTC
NA,NA,TRBJ1-1,TRBV5-1,CASSLEAGRTEAFF,TGCGCCAGCAGCTTGGAGGCGGGACGCACTGAAGCTTTCTTT
TRBD1,NA,TRBJ1-2,TRBV29-1,CSDRDRTNYGYTF,TGCAGCGACCGGGACAGAACGAACTATGGCTACACCTTC
TRBD1,NA,TRBJ2-5,TRBV15,CATTPTRGTGSETQYF,TGTGCCACCACCCCCACTAGGGGGACAGGGTCAGAGACCCAGTACTTC
NA,once,TRBJ2-5,TRBV12-3/TRBV12-4,CASRRDLETQYF,TGTGCCAGCAGAAGGGACTTAGAGACCCAGTACTTC
NA,NA,TRBJ1-5,TRBV6-7,CASKISTGYSNQPQHF,TGTGCCAGCAAAATTTCGACGGGATATAGCAATCAGCCCCAGCATTTT
NA,NA,TRBJ2-2,TRBV7-2,CASSLVAGSNTGELFF,TGTGCCAGCAGCTTAGTCGCGGGATCGAACACCGGGGAGCTGTTTTTT
NA,once,TRBJ1-3,TRBV10-2,CASSAGGVGNTIYF,TGCGCCAGCAGTGCGGGGGGCGTTGGAAACACCATATATTTT
TRBD2,NA,TRBJ2-5,TRBV5-1,CASSSEGLDQETQYF,TGCGCCAGCAGCTCCGAAGGACTAGACCAAGAGACCCAGTACTTC
TRBD2,NA,TRBJ2-3,TRBV5-4,CASSPSGTITDTQYF,TGTGCCAGCAGCCCCTCAGGGACTATCACAGATACGCAGTATTTT
TRBD1,NA,TRBJ2-5,TRBV5-6,CASSDGQVNTQYF,TGTGCCAGCTCAGATGGACAGGTGAACACCCAGTACTTC
NA,NA,TRBJ2-5,TRBV5-1,CASSLAGEPQQTQYF,TGCGCCAGCAGCTTGGCCGGGGAGCCTCAACAGACCCAGTACTTC
NA,NA,TRBJ2-5,TRBV27,CASSQTAYQETQYF,TGTGCCAGCAGTCAGACAGCGTACCAAGAGACCCAGTACTTC
NA,once,TRBJ1-1,TRBV18,CASSRAGQPEAFF,TGTGCCAGCTCGCGAGCCGGACAGCCTGAAGCTTTCTTT
TRBD1,NA,TRBJ1-1,TRBV3-1/TRBV3-2,CASSPLTGGGTEAFF,TGTGCCAGCAGCCCCTTGACAGGGGGAGGTACTGAAGCTTTCTTT
NA,NA,TRBJ2-5,TRBV11-3,CASSLGARRTQYF,TGTGCCAGCAGCTTAGGTGCTAGGCGGACCCAGTACTTC
NA,once,TRBJ2-6,TRBV5-1,CASSTIRSGANVLTF,TGCGCCAGCAGCACTATTCGGTCTGGGGCCAACGTCCTGACTTTC
NA,NA,TRBJ2-5,TRBV10-3,CAISETGTEGETQYF,TGTGCCATCAGTGAGACCGGGACGGAGGGAGAGACCCAGTACTTC
NA,NA,TRBJ2-1,TRBV7-6,CASSWGLDDNEQFF,TGTGCCAGCTCCTGGGGCCTGGACGACAATGAGCAGTTCTTC
NA,NA,TRBJ1-1,TRBV5-6,CASSFGQLEAFF,TGTGCCAGCAGCTTCGGACAGCTAGAAGCTTTCTTT
NA,NA,TRBJ2-2,TRBV5-4,CASSLARGGELFF,TGTGCCAGCAGCTTGGCCAGGGGCGGGGAGCTGTTTTTT
TRBD2,NA,TRBJ2-1,TRBV10-3,CASAGLAGTSYNEQFF,TGTGCCTCCGCAGGACTAGCGGGGACCTCCTACAATGAGCAGTTCTTC
NA,NA,TRBJ2-7,TRBV5-6,CASSLGGGYEQYF,TGTGCCAGCAGCTTGGGAGGGGGCTACGAGCAGTACTTC
TRBD2,NA,TRBJ2-3,TRBV4-3,CASSQDFAGDSGISADTQYF,TGCGCCAGCAGCCAAGATTTCGCTGGGGATAGCGGGATAAGTGCAGATACGCAGTATTTT
NA,NA,TRBJ2-1,TRBV18,CASSPKVSYSYNEQFF,TGTGCCAGCTCACCCAAAGTTTCCTACTCCTACAATGAGCAGTTCTTC
NA,NA,TRBJ2-3,TRBV28,CASTLGVAVSDTQYF,TGTGCCAGCACTCTAGGGGTGGCCGTCTCAGATACGCAGTATTTT
NA,NA,TRBJ1-3,TRBV30,CAWMRRGSGNTIYF,TGTGCCTGGATGCGACGAGGCTCTGGAAACACCATATATTTT
TRBD1,NA,TRBJ1-3,TRBV10-3,CAISEGDRAPGNTIYF,TGTGCCATCAGTGAGGGGGACAGGGCCCCTGGAAACACCATATATTTT
TRBD2,NA,TRBJ2-1,TRBV7-8,CASSQRLATYNEQFF,TGTGCCAGCAGCCAGAGACTAGCGACGTACAATGAGCAGTTCTTC
TRBD1,NA,TRBJ1-2,TRBV19,CASSMDRDNYGYTF,TGTGCCAGTAGTATGGACAGGGATAACTATGGCTACACCTTC
TRBD1,NA,TRBJ2-3,TRBV7-2,CASSPKGGTGVPDTQYF,TGTGCCAGCAGCCCGAAGGGGGGGACAGGGGTTCCAGATACGCAGTATTTT
TRBD2,NA,TRBJ2-3,TRBV10-3,CAISEPPTSGGGPSTDTQYF,TGTGCCATCAGTGAGCCCCCGACTAGCGGGGGGGGCCCTAGCACAGATACGCAGTATTTT